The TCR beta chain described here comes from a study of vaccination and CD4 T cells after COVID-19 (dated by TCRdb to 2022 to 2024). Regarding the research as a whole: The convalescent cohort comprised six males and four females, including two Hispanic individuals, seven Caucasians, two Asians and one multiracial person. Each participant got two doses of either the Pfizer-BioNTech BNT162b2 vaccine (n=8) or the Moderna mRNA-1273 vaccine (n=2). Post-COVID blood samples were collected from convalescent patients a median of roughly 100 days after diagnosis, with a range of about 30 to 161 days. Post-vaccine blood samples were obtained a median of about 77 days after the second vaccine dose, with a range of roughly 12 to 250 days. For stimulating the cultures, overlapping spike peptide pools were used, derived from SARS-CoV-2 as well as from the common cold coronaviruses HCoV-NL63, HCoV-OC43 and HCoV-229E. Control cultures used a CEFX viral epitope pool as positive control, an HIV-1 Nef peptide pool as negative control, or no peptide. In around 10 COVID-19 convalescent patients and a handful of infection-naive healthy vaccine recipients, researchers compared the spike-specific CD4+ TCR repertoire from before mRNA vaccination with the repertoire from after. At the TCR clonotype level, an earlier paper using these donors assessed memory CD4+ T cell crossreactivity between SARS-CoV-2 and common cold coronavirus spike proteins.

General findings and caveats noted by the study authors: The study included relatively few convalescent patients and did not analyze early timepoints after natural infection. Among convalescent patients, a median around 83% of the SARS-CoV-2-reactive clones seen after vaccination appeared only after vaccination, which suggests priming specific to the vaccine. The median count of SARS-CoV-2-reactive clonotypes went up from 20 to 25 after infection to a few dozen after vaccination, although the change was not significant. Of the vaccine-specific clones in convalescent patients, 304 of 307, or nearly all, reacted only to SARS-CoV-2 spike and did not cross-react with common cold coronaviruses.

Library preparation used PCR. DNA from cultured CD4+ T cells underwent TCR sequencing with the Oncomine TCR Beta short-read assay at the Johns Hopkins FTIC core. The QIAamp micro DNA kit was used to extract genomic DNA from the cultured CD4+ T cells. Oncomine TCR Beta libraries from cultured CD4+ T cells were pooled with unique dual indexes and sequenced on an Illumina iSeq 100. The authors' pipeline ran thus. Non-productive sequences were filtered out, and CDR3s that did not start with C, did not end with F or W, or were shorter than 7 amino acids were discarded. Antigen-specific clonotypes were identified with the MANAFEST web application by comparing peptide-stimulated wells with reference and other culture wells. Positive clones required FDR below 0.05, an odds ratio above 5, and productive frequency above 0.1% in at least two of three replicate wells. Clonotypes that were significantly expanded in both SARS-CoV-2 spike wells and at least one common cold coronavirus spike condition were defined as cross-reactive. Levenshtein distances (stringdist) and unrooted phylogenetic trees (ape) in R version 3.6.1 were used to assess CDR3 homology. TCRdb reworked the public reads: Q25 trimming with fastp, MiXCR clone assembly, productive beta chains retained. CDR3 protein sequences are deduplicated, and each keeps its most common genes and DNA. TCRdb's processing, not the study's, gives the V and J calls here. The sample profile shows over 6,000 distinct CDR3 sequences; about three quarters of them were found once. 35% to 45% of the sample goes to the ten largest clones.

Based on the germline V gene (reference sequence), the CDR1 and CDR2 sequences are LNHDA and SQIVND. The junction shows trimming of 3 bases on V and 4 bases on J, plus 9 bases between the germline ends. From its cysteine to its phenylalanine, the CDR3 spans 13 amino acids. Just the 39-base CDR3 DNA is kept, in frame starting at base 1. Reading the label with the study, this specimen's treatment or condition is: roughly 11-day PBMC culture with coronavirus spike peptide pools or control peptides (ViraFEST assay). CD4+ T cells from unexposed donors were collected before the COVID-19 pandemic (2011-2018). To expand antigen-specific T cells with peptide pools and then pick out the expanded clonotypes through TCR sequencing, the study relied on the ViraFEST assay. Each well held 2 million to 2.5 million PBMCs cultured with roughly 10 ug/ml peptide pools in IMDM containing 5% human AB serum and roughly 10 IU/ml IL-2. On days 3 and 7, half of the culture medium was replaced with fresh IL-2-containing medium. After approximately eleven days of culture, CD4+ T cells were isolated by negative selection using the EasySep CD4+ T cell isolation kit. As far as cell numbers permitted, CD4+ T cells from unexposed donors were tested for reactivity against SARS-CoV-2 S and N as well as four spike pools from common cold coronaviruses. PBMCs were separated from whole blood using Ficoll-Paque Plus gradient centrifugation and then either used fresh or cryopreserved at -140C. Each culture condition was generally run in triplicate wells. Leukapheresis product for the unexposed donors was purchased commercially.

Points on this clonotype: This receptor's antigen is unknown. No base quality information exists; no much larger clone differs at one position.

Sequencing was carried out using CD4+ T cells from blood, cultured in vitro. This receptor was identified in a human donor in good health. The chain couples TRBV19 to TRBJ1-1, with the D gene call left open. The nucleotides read TGTGCCAGTAGTATGGCTGGTACCACTGAAGCTTTCTTT. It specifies CASSMAGTTEAFF.